The 13 T cell receptor beta chains listed next were all sequenced from one sample in a study of T cells expressing NK-cell markers. TCRdb reprocessed the 5' RACE reads; each CDR3 protein has one entry and no DNA is given. This sample carries about 150,000 distinct CDR3 sequences, with 12% going to the ten biggest clones. Sequencing input: blood T cells: a sorted CD56 or NKG2C T cell subset, CD4+ or CD8+ T cells, or bulk PBMC T cells (not recorded which). These receptors all stem from a man aged 18 to 29 in good health.

This chain joins TRBV10-3 and TRBJ2-1; TCRdb's D call, TRBD2, is unchecked because there is no DNA. CDR3 size: 14 residues. CDR1 is ENHRY and CDR2 is SYGVKD in the germline V gene. This chain's CDR3 is CAISDSGTRNEQFF.

The chain is built from TRBV27 and TRBJ1-1; there is no DNA to check the TCRdb D call of TRBD1. This CDR3 contains 15 residues. The germline gives CDR1 MNHEY, CDR2 SMNVEV (reference sequence). The CDR3 spells CASSLSPGGNTEAFF.

The chain is built from TRBV12-3 or TRBV12-4 and TRBJ2-7; the D gene TCRdb calls, TRBD2, cannot be checked with no DNA. This CDR3 region has 15 residues. This CDR3 reads CASSFVAGISYEQYF.

This chain connects TRBV29-1 to TRBJ2-1; with no DNA, the TCRdb D assignment of TRBD1 cannot be verified. There are 13 residues in the CDR3. Per the germline V gene, CDR1 is SQVTM and CDR2 is ANQGSEA. The CDR3 sequence is CSVAAGFYNEQFF.

The rearrangement uses TRBV27 and TRBJ2-3. The CDR3 totals 15 residues. The V gene's germline CDR1 is MNHEY and CDR2 SMNVEV (reference sequence). The CDR3 loop is CASSFLGGRVDTQYF.

This chain connects TRBV6-1 to TRBJ2-1; TCRdb's D call of TRBD2 is untestable without DNA. Per the germline V gene, CDR1 is MNHNS and CDR2 is SASEGT. This CDR3 comprises 18 residues. CDR3 sequence: CASSSGRETTYSYNEQFF.

This chain links TRBV5-4 with TRBJ2-1; TCRdb picks TRBD1, but there is no DNA to check that call. The length of the CDR3 is 11 residues. Per the germline V gene, CDR1 is SGHNT and CDR2 is YYREEE (reference sequence). CDR3: CAILQGNEQFF.

J is TRBJ1-5 and V is TRBV2; TCRdb indicates TRBD1, and absent DNA this call remains unverified. The CDR3 is 15 residues long. Germline CDR1 is SNHLY and CDR2 is FYNNEI. CDR3 region: CATRGGRADNQPQHF.

V is TRBV11-2 and J is TRBJ1-1; TCRdb's D call of TRBD1 is untestable without DNA. The CDR3 runs to 15 residues. Germline V gene lookup returns CDR1 SGHAT and CDR2 FQNNGV. The CDR3 reads CASSARQGPNTEAFF.

The V call is TRBV11-2, the J call TRBJ1-2. The CDR3 contains 13 residues. Germline values: CDR1 SGHAT, CDR2 FQNNGV. The CDR3 is CASSLGRLKGYTF. The full variable domain, in which reference TRBV11-2 and TRBJ1-2 provide the parts outside the CDR3, is EAGVAQSPRYKIIEKRQSVAFWCNPISGHATLYWYQQILGQGPKLLIQFQNNGVVDDSQLPKDRFSAERLKGVDSTLKIQPAKLEDSAVYLCASSLGRLKGYTFGSGTRLTVV.

The rearrangement uses TRBV7-3 and TRBJ2-2; TCRdb's assignment of TRBD1 cannot be checked, as there is no DNA. This CDR3 is 15 amino acids long. Germline V gene sequence: CDR1 SGHTA, CDR2 FQGTGA. The CDR3 is CASSLPPGMGGELFF.

J is TRBJ2-7 and V is TRBV19; the TRBD1 assignment by TCRdb is unverifiable without DNA. The CDR3 sequence is 15 residues long. Per germline, CDR1 LNHDA and CDR2 SQIVND (reference sequence). This CDR3 is CASSTTGTLTYEQYF.

The chain is built from TRBV7-8 and TRBJ1-1. The germline CDR1 and CDR2 sequences are SGHVS and FQNEAQ. The CDR3 runs 14 residues. The CDR3 here is CASSWPELGTEAFF.